This T cell receptor beta chain was observed in a study of blood T cells in healthy people across ages. Study findings and constraints: Without sorted subsets, naive and antigen-experienced compartments could not be conclusively compared.

Germline V gene lookup returns CDR1 MNHEY and CDR2 SMNVEV (reference sequence). The CDR3 covers 14 residues. As regards this clonotype: Its cognate antigen is unknown. Its ends do not fully match the called genes, so a read error is possible.

The second PCR ran 7 to 11 cycles with a sample-barcoded 5' primer and J-beta primers. TCRdb itself ran the 5' RACE reads through MiXCR, one entry per CDR3 protein. Here the sample spans about 1 million distinct CDR3 sequences, under 45% being singletons. PBMCs numbering at least 7 million were isolated per sample. Sequencing used blood. V is TRBV27 and J is TRBJ2-3; 7 nucleotides line up with TRBD2. The clonotype originates from a woman between 55 and 75 years old in good health. This CDR3 reads CASSLSGRTDAQYF. CDR3 DNA: TGCGCCAGCAGTCTTAGCGGGCGCACAGATGCGCAGTATTTT.